Shown below are 26 T cell receptor beta chains from a single sample sequenced in a study of shared T cell receptors in the human thymus. Method: immunoSEQ multiplex PCR; TCRdb's copy keeps in-frame clones and lacks some. This sample has 600,000 to 900,000 clones, with 70% to 90% found just once. This same sample was also part of a study on human thymus T cells.

The sequenced material came from thymocytes. The receptors stem from a girl under three years old with a congenital heart defect.

The chain recombines TRBV4-1 with TRBJ2-3; 7 bases align to TRBD1. The CDR3 runs to 17 residues. Germline CDR1 MGHRA, CDR2 YSYEKL. Trimming removed 4 bases from V and 0 bases from J; junction bases left unmatched: 10. In DNA, the CDR3 is TGCGCCAGCAGCCTCGGGATAAGGGACAGTAGCACAGATACGCAGTATTTT. The encoded protein is CASSLGIRDSSTDTQYF.

CDR3 coding DNA: TGTGCCAGTAGTATATCACAGGGAGAGAACACTGAAGCTTTCTTT. It is translated as CASSISQGENTEAFF. V gene TRBV19 combines with J gene TRBJ1-1; D is perhaps TRBD1 (6 bases). In germline, CDR1 is LNHDA, CDR2 SQIVND (reference sequence). V was cut by 2 bases and J by 1 base, with 11 bases left in between. This CDR3 is 15 amino acids long.

CDR3 in DNA: TGTGCCAGCAGCTTAGAAGGGGCCCGTCCCTACGAGCAGTACTTC. This translates into CASSLEGARPYEQYF. The genes are TRBV11-2 and TRBJ2-7, with a tentative D call TRBD1 (5 bases). The CDR3 totals 15 residues. In germline, CDR1 is SGHAT, CDR2 FQNNGV. The V end was cut by 0 bases, the J end by 2 bases, with 11 bases between.

The table lists this clone with a few counts. The chain joins TRBV4-2 to TRBJ2-7, with D possibly matching TRBD1 (6 bases). CDR3 length: 16 amino acids. V shed 0 bases and J shed 7 bases, with 19 bases lying between them. Looked up from germline, CDR1 is LGHNA and CDR2 is YNFKEQ. The CDR3 sequence: CASSQDSTGPRGEQYF. In DNA form, the CDR3 reads TGTGCCAGCAGCCAAGACTCGACAGGTCCGAGGGGGGAGCAGTACTTC.

The chain has TRBV28 and TRBJ1-1; D gene ambiguous. Germline V gives CDR1 MDHEN, CDR2 SYDVKM. V was trimmed by 7 bases and J by 1 base, leaving 10 bases between them. The CDR3 contains 13 residues. In nucleotides, the CDR3 is TGTGCCAGCAAATCTCCAGAGAACACTGAAGCTTTCTTT. Its protein product is CASKSPENTEAFF.

This chain joins TRBV27 and TRBJ2-3; 11 nucleotides align to TRBD1. The CDR3 consists of 16 residues. V was pared by 3 bases and J by 5 bases, with 7 bases of the junction left unmatched. Looked up from germline, CDR1 is MNHEY and CDR2 is SMNVEV (reference sequence). CDR3 coding DNA: TGTGCCAGCAGTTTGAGACGGGACAGGGGGTTAGATACGCAGTATTTT. It specifies CASSLRRDRGLDTQYF.

The genes are TRBV5-5 and TRBJ1-2; 7 bases agree with TRBD1. The germline CDR1 and CDR2 sequences are SGHKS and YYEKEE (reference sequence). CDR3 length: 15 residues. Losses at the gene ends were 0 bases for V and 11 bases for J; bases not matched to a gene: 13. CDR3 DNA sequence: TGTGCCAGCAGCTTGGCTAGGGGGCCTATGATCTGGTACACCTTC. This gives the protein CASSLARGPMIWYTF.

CDR3 DNA sequence: TGTGCCAGCAGGGGACAGTTTAATAGCAATCAGCCCCAGCATTTT. This gives the protein CASRGQFNSNQPQHF. The chain employs TRBV27 and TRBJ1-5; TRBD1 agrees at 7 bases. The CDR3 is 15 amino acids. Germline CDR1 reads MNHEY; CDR2 reads SMNVEV (reference sequence). V dropped 6 bases and J dropped 0; count of bases not matched to a gene: 5.

The chain employs TRBV27 and TRBJ1-1; tentatively, D is TRBD1 (5 bases). Germline-derived CDR1 and CDR2 are MNHEY and SMNVEV (reference sequence). The ends were cut back, 1 base at V and 6 bases at J, with 12 bases in the middle. The CDR3 totals 14 residues. The CDR3 sequence is CASSLYPGVAEAFF. CDR3 bases: TGTGCCAGCAGTTTATATCCGGGGGTGGCTGAAGCTTTCTTT.

In its sample, this clone was seen once. The J gene is TRBJ1-5, the V gene TRBV19; D perhaps matches TRBD1 (6 bases). Germline CDR1 LNHDA, CDR2 SQIVND (reference sequence). With 5 bases removed from V and 6 bases from J, the gap between germline ends came to 17 bases. The CDR3 covers 15 residues. CDR3 amino acids: CASSPGQLRFQPQHF. CDR3 DNA sequence: TGTGCCAGTAGTCCTGGACAGTTAAGGTTTCAGCCCCAGCATTTT.

The chain employs TRBV27 and TRBJ1-1; TRBD1 matches 7 bases. The CDR3 totals 17 residues. Germline loops: CDR1 MNHEY, CDR2 SMNVEV (reference sequence). Unmatched junction bases numbered 15, after V lost 8 bases and J lost 0 bases. The CDR3 loop is CASRTDRSDSMNTEAFF. CDR3 nucleotide sequence: TGTGCCAGCCGAACGGACAGGTCGGATTCTATGAACACTGAAGCTTTCTTT.

The V gene is TRBV28, the J gene TRBJ1-6; 7 bases are a match to TRBD1. From germline, CDR1 is MDHEN and CDR2 SYDVKM. V lost 6 bases and J lost 8; bases outside the gene matches: 7. The CDR3 consists of 14 residues. The CDR3 region is CASSPTGYYSPLHF. The DNA of the CDR3 is TGTGCCAGCAGCCCGACAGGGTATTATTCACCCCTCCACTTT.

The gene calls are TRBV27 and TRBJ1-3; possibly TRBD1 for D (6 bases). The CDR3 sequence is 15 residues long. Germline CDR1 and CDR2: MNHEY and SMNVEV (reference sequence). The V and J ends lost 5 bases and 4 bases respectively, with 15 bases between them. CDR3 bases: TGTGCCAGCAGTCAGACCCAGGGGTTAGGAAACACCATATATTTT. Translated: CASSQTQGLGNTIYF.

In this sample, this clone turned up once. The DNA for the CDR3 is TGCGCCAGCAGCCTCCTTACTAATGAAAAACTGTTTTTT. Translated, it gives CASSLLTNEKLFF. The rearrangement uses TRBV4-1 and TRBJ1-4; D gene uncertain. The CDR3 runs to 13 residues. Trimming removed 4 bases from V and 2 bases from J, with 5 bases in between. Per the germline V gene, CDR1 is MGHRA and CDR2 is YSYEKL.

The chain links TRBV2 to TRBJ2-2; 10 nucleotides agree with TRBD1. Losses at the gene ends were 6 bases for V and 7 bases for J; bases not matched to a gene: 2. The V gene's germline CDR1 is SNHLY and CDR2 FYNNEI. This CDR3 spans 13 amino acids. CDR3: CASRGQGHGELFF. CDR3 DNA sequence: TGTGCCAGCAGGGGACAGGGGCACGGGGAGCTGTTTTTT.

J is TRBJ2-3 and V is TRBV2, with 14 bases that match TRBD2. This CDR3 is 15 amino acids long. CDR1 and CDR2 (germline): SNHLY, FYNNEI. The J segment lost 4 bases and the V segment lost 8 bases, leaving 5 bases of the junction unmatched. The DNA of the CDR3 is TGTGCCAGCTGTTCGACTAGCGGGGGGGCAGATACGCAGTATTTT. This sequence encodes CASCSTSGGADTQYF.

This clone came up once. The chain carries TRBV6-1 and TRBJ2-1, with a possible D match to TRBD1 (5 bases). V was pared by 0 bases and J by 6 bases, with 15 bases between. CDR1 and CDR2 (germline): MNHNS, SASEGT. The CDR3 is 16 amino acids. CDR3 region: CASSEAKDTSINEQFF. For the CDR3, the DNA is TGTGCCAGCAGTGAAGCGAAGGACACCAGTATCAATGAGCAGTTCTTC.

This rearrangement joins TRBV4-2 to TRBJ2-3; 9 bases line up with TRBD1. Per germline, CDR1 LGHNA and CDR2 YNFKEQ. Trimming at V came to 0 bases and at J to 4 bases, leaving 5 bases not matched to a gene. This CDR3 region has 16 residues. CDR3 amino acids: CASSQDWDRVADTQYF. The CDR3 nucleotides read TGTGCCAGCAGCCAAGATTGGGACAGGGTTGCAGATACGCAGTATTTT.

This chain links TRBV7-3 with TRBJ1-2; 10 nucleotides line up with TRBD1. The CDR3 runs to 14 residues. With V trimmed by 5 bases and J by 8 bases, 8 bases remained unmatched. The germline V gene encodes CDR1 SGHTA and CDR2 FQGTGA. The CDR3 is CASSGSTGGGGYTF. The CDR3 DNA sequence: TGTGCCAGCAGCGGATCGACAGGGGGCGGGGGCTACACCTTC. The variable domain in full, completed from reference TRBV7-3 and TRBJ1-2, reads GAGVSQTPSNKVTEKGKYVELRCDPISGHTALYWYRQSLGQGPEFLIYFQGTGAADDSGLPNDRFFAVRPEGSVSTLKIQRTERGDSAVYLCASSGSTGGGGYTFGSGTRLTVV.

This rearrangement joins TRBV5-1 to TRBJ2-1; 9 bases match TRBD1. The CDR3 is made up of 20 amino acids. The ends lost 4 bases at V and 0 bases at J; junction bases unmatched: 17. Per the germline V gene, CDR1 is SGHRS and CDR2 is YFSETQ. The CDR3 here is CASSQTRGQGYRDSYNEQFF. The CDR3, as DNA: TGCGCCAGCAGCCAAACCCGGGGACAGGGATATCGGGACTCCTACAATGAGCAGTTCTTC.

The chain has TRBV7-2 and TRBJ2-7; TRBD1 matches at 10 bases. Unmatched junction bases numbered 13, after V lost 3 bases and J lost 5 bases. CDR3 size: 17 residues. From germline, CDR1 is SGHTA and CDR2 FQGNSA. As DNA, the CDR3 is TGTGCCAGCAGCTTGGAGCCGGTACGGACAGGGGGGAACGAGCAGTACTTC. Translation gives CASSLEPVRTGGNEQYF.

The CDR3 DNA follows: TGTGCCAGCAGCCTGACAGCAAATGAGCAGTTCTTC. It translates to CASSLTANEQFF. The V call is TRBV5-6, the J call TRBJ2-1; maybe TRBD1 (5 bases). The germline gives CDR1 SGHDT, CDR2 YYEEEE. Deletions cut 4 bases from V and 7 bases from J, with 9 bases between. The CDR3 has 12 amino acids.

This clone occurred once. Other DNA sequences from this sample encode an identical CDR3 as well. The chain combines TRBV6-1 with TRBJ1-6; tentative D call: TRBD1 (5 bases). CDR1 and CDR2 (germline): MNHNS, SASEGT. Trimming removed 2 bases from V and 4 bases from J, with 15 bases in between. The CDR3 contains 17 residues. The CDR3 is CASSEKGRDGYNSPLHF. CDR3 coding DNA: TGTGCCAGCAGTGAAAAGGGCAGGGATGGTTATAATTCACCCCTCCACTTT.

The gene calls are TRBV2 and TRBJ1-2; D is unclear. CDR3 length equals 13 residues. Germline loops: CDR1 SNHLY, CDR2 FYNNEI. V lost 7 bases and J lost 4, with 13 bases in between. The chain's CDR3 is CASTKTDAYGYTF. CDR3 sequence (DNA): TGTGCCAGCACCAAGACTGATGCCTATGGCTACACCTTC.

The rearrangement links TRBV11-3 to TRBJ2-2, with D possibly TRBD2 on 5 matching bases. This CDR3 has 18 amino acids. V was trimmed by 5 bases and J by 5 bases, leaving 24 bases between them. The V gene's germline CDR1 is SGHNT and CDR2 YENEEA. CDR3 loop: CASSHRPNPGSGTGELFF. In DNA form, the CDR3 reads TGTGCCAGCAGCCACAGACCGAATCCGGGATCGGGGACCGGGGAGCTGTTTTTT.

The V and J genes are TRBV14 and TRBJ2-5, with a tentative D call TRBD2 (5 bases). The germline CDR1 and CDR2 sequences are SGHDN and FVKESK. V lost 4 bases to trimming and J lost 7 bases, with 25 bases between them. The CDR3 totals 17 residues. The CDR3 sequence is CASSRPPPGDENGTQYF. CDR3 bases: TGTGCCAGCAGCCGACCCCCCCCCGGGGATGAGAACGGGACCCAGTACTTC.